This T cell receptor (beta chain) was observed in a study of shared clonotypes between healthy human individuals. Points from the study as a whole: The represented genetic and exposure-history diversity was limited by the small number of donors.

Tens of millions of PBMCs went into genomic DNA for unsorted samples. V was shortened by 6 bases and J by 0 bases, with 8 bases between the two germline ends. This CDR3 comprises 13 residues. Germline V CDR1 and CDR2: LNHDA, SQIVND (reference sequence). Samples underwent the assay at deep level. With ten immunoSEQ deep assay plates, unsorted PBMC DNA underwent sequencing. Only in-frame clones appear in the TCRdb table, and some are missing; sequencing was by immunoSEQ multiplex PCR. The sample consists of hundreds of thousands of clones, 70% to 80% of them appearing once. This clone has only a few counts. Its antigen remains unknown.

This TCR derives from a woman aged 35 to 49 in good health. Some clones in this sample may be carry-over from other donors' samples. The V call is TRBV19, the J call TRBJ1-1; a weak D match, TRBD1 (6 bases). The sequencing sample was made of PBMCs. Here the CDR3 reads CASRRTVNTEAFF. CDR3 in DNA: TGTGCCAGTAGAAGGACAGTGAACACTGAAGCTTTCTTT.